The clone carrying this TCR beta chain was counted many times. No treatment had been given to any patient before thyroid surgery. TCRdb reprocessed the PCR reads via MiXCR. The profile shows over 45,000 clones, approximately 20% of them singletons. This sample was taken from a study of metastatic and nonmetastatic thyroid tumors. The CDR3 totals 14 residues. Germline values: CDR1 MNHEY, CDR2 SMNVEV (reference sequence). Trimming stripped 3 bases from V and 2 bases from J, with 11 bases between. This clonotype was sampled from a male donor with papillary thyroid cancer or a benign thyroid nodule (not recorded which). Some clones in this sample may be carry-over from other donors' samples. Sequencing was done on a sample of blood. This chain links TRBV27 with TRBJ2-7; D is uncertain. CDR3 nucleotide sequence: TGTGCCAGCAGTTTTGCCGACGTTACCTACGAGCAGTACTTC. It specifies CASSFADVTYEQYF.